The sample holds a few counts of the clone carrying this T cell receptor beta chain. In TCRdb, the multiplex PCR reads were re-called with MiXCR into one record per CDR3 protein. The profile shows 17,000 or so distinct CDR3 sequences, 45% of them singletons. The sample originates from a study of breast tumors, draining lymph nodes, adjacent tissues. This CDR3 is built from 13 residues. The germline CDR1 and CDR2 sequences are SGHRS and YFSETQ. Trimming cost V 0 bases and J 3 bases, with 5 bases left between them. This TCR came from a female donor with breast cancer. Some clones in this sample may be carry-over from other donors' samples. The source material was tumor-adjacent breast tissue. J is TRBJ2-3 and V is TRBV5-1; no reliable D call. The CDR3 DNA follows: TGCGCCAGCAGCTTGGAGGGAACAGATACGCAGTATTTT. Amino acid sequence: CASSLEGTDTQYF.